This TCR beta chain comes out of a study of T cells in Graves' hyperthyroidism and ophthalmopathy. Points from the study as a whole: The majority of expanded thyroid clonotypes above 0.001 also appeared in blood.

Researchers took RNA transcripts and amplified the TCR beta CDR3 regions from them. The primer set for the first-round RT-PCR of the TCR CDR3 was HTBI. From the multiplex PCR reads, TCRdb called clonotypes with MiXCR, one entry per CDR3 protein. The table shows about 210,000 distinct CDR3 sequences, with roughly 17% occurring only once. Worth noting for this clonotype: The target antigen is unknown.

Looked up from germline, CDR1 is SGHAT and CDR2 is FQNNGV. The CDR3 is 15 amino acids. The V and J ends lost 5 bases and 3 bases, in that order; junction bases with no gene match: 10. Uncontrolled infection, other autoimmune disease, pregnancy or lactation barred patients from enrollment. The diagnoses drew upon clinical symptoms, serum thyroxine and TRAb, thyroid ultrasound and orbital computed tomography. PBMCs were obtained from 10 ml fresh peripheral blood. The chain carries TRBV11-2 and TRBJ2-7; 7 positions agree with TRBD1. The source is a man aged 50 or older with Graves' hyperthyroidism. The sample comprised blood. Written as DNA, the CDR3 is TGTGCCAGCAGCCAGCCCGGGACAGCCCTCTACGAGCAGTACTTC. Encoded protein: CASSQPGTALYEQYF.